The clone carrying this T cell receptor (beta chain) appeared a few times. A TCRbeta library incorporating unique molecular identifiers was prepared. TCRdb re-called the PCR reads with MiXCR, one entry per CDR3 protein. The data contain hundreds of thousands of distinct CDR3 sequences, approximately 17% of them seen just once; the ten biggest clones take up 1.1%. This specimen comes from a study of T-cell reconstitution after alpha-beta-depleted transplantation in children. V lost 5 bases and J 0 bases, leaving 16 bases between the germline ends. The germline CDR1 and CDR2 sequences are DFQATT and SNEGSKA (reference sequence). The CDR3 is made up of 15 amino acids.

This receptor was taken from a human donor who donated a stem cell graft to a child with acute myeloid leukemia. The chain combines TRBV20-1 with TRBJ1-2, with D tentatively TRBD1 (5 bases). Sequenced material: PBMCs from the stem cell graft donor, taken from the stem cell graft. This chain's CDR3 is CSAPQGGPANYGYTF. The CDR3, as DNA: TGCAGTGCTCCGCAGGGAGGCCCGGCTAACTATGGCTACACCTTC.